One and the same sample provided the 16 T cell receptor beta chains below, sequenced in a study of chemoradiotherapy in HPV16-positive cancers. Measured with immunoSEQ multiplex PCR; TCRdb has only the in-frame clones, and not every one. The data contain approximately 12,000 clones, more than 50% of them seen just once; the ten biggest clones take up over 15%. The sample was taken from a patient who underwent chemoradiotherapy. These receptors were obtained from a human donor with HPV-associated anogenital cancer.

This chain connects TRBV5-1 to TRBJ2-1; either TRBD1 or TRBD2 may supply D (5 bases each). Trimming pared 0 bases from V and 7 bases from J, leaving 14 bases between. In germline, CDR1 is SGHRS, CDR2 YFSETQ. The CDR3 loop spans 15 amino acids. CDR3 protein: CASSLAEGRGNEQFF. CDR3 nucleotide sequence: TGCGCCAGCAGCTTGGCAGAGGGGCGCGGGAATGAGCAGTTCTTC.

CDR3 DNA sequence: TGTGCCAGCAGGAGCGGGACAAACACCGGGGAGCTGTTTTTT. Protein: CASRSGTNTGELFF. This chain connects TRBV2 to TRBJ2-2, with D possibly TRBD2 on 7 matching bases. V was pared by 6 bases and J by 2 bases, with 10 bases between. Germline V CDR1 and CDR2: SNHLY, FYNNEI. The CDR3 spans 14 residues.

The gene calls are TRBV28 and TRBJ1-3; no firm D call. The germline V gene encodes CDR1 MDHEN and CDR2 SYDVKM. The CDR3 has 10 amino acids. V was pared by 7 bases and J by 6 bases, with 4 bases between. CDR3 amino acids: CASIKNTIYF. The CDR3 nucleotides are TGTGCCAGCATCAAAAACACCATATATTTT.

This clone is medium-sized within its sample. V gene TRBV7-8 combines with J gene TRBJ1-6; possible D gene TRBD1, 5 bases. Germline CDR1 is SGHVS and CDR2 is FQNEAQ. CDR3 length equals 17 residues. V was cut by 0 bases and J by 3 bases, with 12 bases left in between. The CDR3 protein is CASSLAWGGFYNSPLHF. CDR3 nucleotide sequence: TGTGCCAGCAGCTTAGCCTGGGGGGGATTCTATAATTCACCCCTCCACTTT.

V is TRBV2 and J is TRBJ1-2; no clear D. The germline V gene has CDR1 SNHLY and CDR2 FYNNEI. V gave up 8 bases and J gave up 4 bases, with 5 bases separating them. The CDR3 is 10 amino acids. The CDR3 spells CASESYGYTF. Here the CDR3 DNA reads TGTGCCAGCGAGAGCTATGGCTACACCTTC.

V gene TRBV6-1 combines with J gene TRBJ1-5, with D tentatively TRBD1 (5 bases). The germline gives CDR1 MNHNS, CDR2 SASEGT. V was pared by 5 bases and J by 7 bases, with 15 bases between. CDR3 length: 14 residues. CDR3 region: CASSLQGVGQPQHF. CDR3 bases: TGTGCCAGCAGTCTCCAAGGGGTTGGACAGCCCCAGCATTTT.

The rearrangement links TRBV27 to TRBJ2-1, with D perhaps matching TRBD1 or TRBD2 (5 bases each). V was cut by 6 bases and J by 9 bases, with 18 bases left in between. Germline loops: CDR1 MNHEY, CDR2 SMNVEV (reference sequence). This CDR3 has 14 residues. This chain's CDR3 is CASSREAWGPEQFF. The DNA for the CDR3 is TGTGCCAGCAGCCGCGAAGCTTGGGGACCTGAGCAGTTCTTC.

The chain combines TRBV4-1 with TRBJ2-2; D is unresolved. V was cut by 6 bases and J by 4 bases, with 6 bases left in between. The CDR3 covers 12 residues. Germline loops: CDR1 MGHRA, CDR2 YSYEKL. The CDR3 coding sequence is TGCGCCAGCAGTTGGCTCACCGGGGAGCTGTTTTTT. As protein: CASSWLTGELFF.

This chain connects TRBV19 to TRBJ2-1, with TRBD2 matching 9 bases. CDR3 size: 15 residues. The V gene's germline CDR1 is LNHDA and CDR2 SQIVND (reference sequence). J lost 4 bases, V lost 10 bases, and 11 bases had no gene match. As DNA, the CDR3 is TGTGCCACCTCGCCGGGACTAGCATTATACAATGAGCAGTTCTTC. The encoded protein is CATSPGLALYNEQFF. Complete variable domain (other parts from reference TRBV19 and TRBJ2-1): DGGITQSPKYLFRKEGQNVTLSCEQNLNHDAMYWYRQDPGQGLRLIYYSQIVNDFQKGDIAEGYSVSREKKESFPLTVTSAQKNPTAFYLCATSPGLALYNEQFFGPGTRLTVL.

The genes are TRBV28 and TRBJ2-7; the D gene is possibly TRBD1 (6 bases). This CDR3 is built from 14 residues. Looked up from germline, CDR1 is MDHEN and CDR2 is SYDVKM. V lost 2 bases to trimming and J lost 2 bases, with 10 bases between them. The CDR3 DNA reads TGTGCCAGCAGTTTAGTACAGGGCGCCTACGAGCAGTACTTC. It codes for CASSLVQGAYEQYF.

V usage is TRBV28 and J usage is TRBJ1-2; D unclear. This CDR3 has 12 amino acids. The germline gives CDR1 MDHEN, CDR2 SYDVKM. Trimming took 4 bases from V and 4 from J, leaving 7 bases between them. DNA of the CDR3: TGTGCCAGCAGTTGGGCGGGCTATGGCTACACCTTC. The encoded protein is CASSWAGYGYTF.

This clone appeared a few times. The chain joins TRBV5-6 to TRBJ2-5, with 8 bases identical to TRBD2. From germline, CDR1 is SGHDT and CDR2 YYEEEE. J gave up 4 bases and V 1 base, and 0 bases lay outside the gene matches. The CDR3 loop spans 13 amino acids. The CDR3: CASSLRGGETQYF. The CDR3 DNA reads as TGTGCCAGCAGCTTGCGGGGGGGAGAGACCCAGTACTTC.

J is TRBJ1-3 and V is TRBV5-1; the match to TRBD1 covers 11 bases. Germline V gene lookup returns CDR1 SGHRS and CDR2 YFSETQ. The CDR3 runs 15 residues. Trimming at V came to 4 bases and at J to 4 bases, leaving 4 bases not matched to a gene. The chain's CDR3 is CASSQGQGAGNTIYF. In DNA, the CDR3 is TGCGCCAGCAGCCAAGGACAGGGGGCAGGAAACACCATATATTTT.

This clone was recorded a few times. CDR3 DNA: TGTGCCAGCAGCTTAACAGGGAGCTCTGAGCAGTTCTTC. Its translation: CASSLTGSSEQFF. The chain carries TRBV9 and TRBJ2-1; D might be TRBD1 (6 bases). The germline V gene encodes CDR1 SGDLS and CDR2 YYNGEE. Trimming took 4 bases from V and 9 from J, leaving 14 bases between them. The CDR3 has 13 amino acids.

This sequence joins TRBV29-1 and TRBJ1-2, with 9 bases fitting TRBD1. Germline assignment: CDR1 SQVTM and CDR2 ANQGSEA. CDR3 length: 15 residues. V lost 7 bases and J lost 8; bases outside the gene matches: 17. This chain's CDR3 is CSAEPTGTGYGGYTF. In nucleotides, the CDR3 is TGCAGCGCAGAACCGACCGGGACAGGGTACGGCGGCTACACCTTC. Full variable domain (rest looked up from reference TRBV29-1 and TRBJ1-2): SAVISQKPSRDICQRGTSLTIQCQVDSQVTMMFWYRQQPGQSLTLIATANQGSEATYESGFVIDKFPISRPNLTFSTLTVSNMSPEDSSIYLCSAEPTGTGYGGYTFGSGTRLTVV.

The chain combines TRBV6-6 with TRBJ1-5, with D uncertain. This CDR3 spans 13 amino acids. V was pared by 0 bases and J by 11 bases, with 11 bases between. Germline CDR1 MNHNY, CDR2 SVGAGI (reference sequence). The CDR3 DNA reads TGTGCCAGCAGTTACTCGTCTACGGAGGCCCAGCATTTT. Translating gives CASSYSSTEAQHF.